The 24 T cell receptor beta chains below were found in one sample sequenced in a study of regulatory T cells in long-lasting Graves disease. Described time point: newly diagnosed GD, antithyroid drugs for less than 3 months. Isolated PBMC RNA provided the starting material for the TCR library. Assembly of TCR beta libraries relied on iRepertoire HTBI primers together with Arm-PCR of CDR3 regions. TCRdb re-called the multiplex PCR reads through MiXCR, storing one row per CDR3 protein. The table records approximately 300,000 distinct CDR3 sequences, more than 15% of them present only once. Source: peripheral blood mononuclear cells (PBMCs), taken at new diagnosis, from a patient treated with antithyroid drugs. Receptors originate from a female donor with Graves disease.

This clonotype was counted at least ten times. The chain uses TRBV5-1 and TRBJ2-1, with 8 bases fitting TRBD1. CDR1 and CDR2 (germline): SGHRS, YFSETQ. This CDR3 contains 16 residues. J was trimmed by 4 bases and V by 2 bases; bases with no gene match: 8. The CDR3 DNA reads as TGCGCCAGCAGCTTTTCACCAACAGGGGGATACAATGAGCAGTTCTTC. Its protein product is CASSFSPTGGYNEQFF.

At least ten counts were recorded for this clonotype. CDR3: CASSLGHGAYEQYF. The CDR3, as DNA: TGTGCCAGCAGTCTCGGACACGGAGCCTACGAGCAGTACTTC. The V gene is TRBV28, the J gene TRBJ2-7, with D maybe TRBD1 (5 bases). In germline, CDR1 is MDHEN, CDR2 SYDVKM. V lost 5 bases, J lost 2 bases, and 13 bases lay in between. The CDR3 sequence is 14 residues long. The full variable domain, its missing parts supplied by reference TRBV28 and TRBJ2-7, is DVKVTQSSRYLVKRTGEKVFLECVQDMDHENMFWYRQDPGLGLRLIYFSYDVKMKEKGDIPEGYSVSREKKERFSLILESASTNQTSMYLCASSLGHGAYEQYFGPGTRLTVT.

This clonotype was recorded at least ten times. This sequence joins TRBV19 and TRBJ1-5; the D is unclear. CDR1 and CDR2 (germline): LNHDA, SQIVND (reference sequence). The V end lost 7 bases, the J end lost 13 bases, and 14 bases lay between the germline ends. The CDR3 is made up of 11 amino acids. CDR3 in DNA: TGTGCCAGTACGGCGGGGTGGGCGCAGCATTTT. Its translation is CASTAGWAQHF.

This clonotype has ten or more counts. The chain joins TRBV5-5 to TRBJ2-2; D ambiguous. Between the trimmed V and J ends, which lost 6 bases and 3 bases, there was a span of 12 bases. This CDR3 region has 14 residues. Germline V gene sequence: CDR1 SGHKS, CDR2 YYEKEE (reference sequence). The CDR3 DNA follows: TGTGCCAGCACCTCCGCCAGCCACACCGGGGAGCTGTTTTTT. This sequence encodes CASTSASHTGELFF.

This clonotype was picked up many times. CDR3 in DNA: TGCAGCGTTGAAGCCGGGACGGAGTACAATGAGCAGTTCTTC. This codes for CSVEAGTEYNEQFF. The chain couples TRBV29-1 to TRBJ2-1; D possibly matches TRBD1 or TRBD2 (5 bases each). The germline CDR1 and CDR2 sequences are SQVTM and ANQGSEA. With 1 base removed from V and 4 bases from J, the gap between germline ends came to 11 bases. The CDR3 contains 14 residues.

This clonotype appeared many times. The chain is built from TRBV7-9 and TRBJ2-1; tentatively, D is TRBD1 (5 bases). Germline V gene lookup returns CDR1 SEHNR and CDR2 FQNEAQ (reference sequence). This CDR3 is built from 14 residues. Trimming shortened V by 1 base and J by 2 bases, and 6 bases separated the two germline ends. CDR3 bases: TGTGCCAGCAGCTTAGGGGGCCCCTACAATGAGCAGTTCTTC. Its protein is CASSLGGPYNEQFF.

This clonotype was counted ten times or more. V and J are TRBV19 and TRBJ1-1; perhaps TRBD1 as D (6 bases). The germline V gene encodes CDR1 LNHDA and CDR2 SQIVND (reference sequence). CDR3 size: 13 residues. Trimming removed 3 bases from V and 5 bases from J, with 10 bases in between. CDR3 nucleotide sequence: TGTGCCAGTAGTATGCTAGGGGGTACTGAAGCTTTCTTT. Protein: CASSMLGGTEAFF.

This clonotype was seen repeatedly, ten times or more. This chain links TRBV10-3 with TRBJ2-2, with D hard to call. The ends were cut back, 6 bases at V and 7 bases at J, with 15 bases in the middle. This CDR3 comprises 14 residues. Germline CDR1 is ENHRY and CDR2 is SYGVKD. The CDR3, as DNA: TGTGCCATCAGAGGGTCGACTTTAGGCGGGGAGCTGTTTTTT. Its protein product is CAIRGSTLGGELFF.

This clonotype was observed at least ten times. Written as DNA, the CDR3 is TGTGCTAGCAGGGACAGAAACTACAATGAGCAGTTCTTC. This translates into CASRDRNYNEQFF. This chain connects TRBV12-5 to TRBJ2-1; 7 bases align to TRBD1. Unmatched junction bases numbered 5, after V lost 9 bases and J lost 3 bases. The CDR3 length is 13 residues. The germline gives CDR1 LGHNT, CDR2 FRNRAP.

This rearrangement joins TRBV7-9 to TRBJ2-2; D is undetermined. CDR1 SEHNR and CDR2 FQNEAQ come from the germline V gene (reference sequence). This CDR3 spans 15 amino acids. Trimming stripped 0 bases from V and 1 base from J, with 6 bases between. The CDR3 nucleotides are TGTGCCAGCAGCTTAGCGGAAGAGAACACCGGGGAGCTGTTTTTT. Amino acids: CASSLAEENTGELFF.

This clonotype was observed once. This CDR3 is missing its conserved last phenylalanine or tryptophan, likely due to a read error. The J gene is TRBJ2-5, the V gene TRBV20-1; 13 nucleotides match TRBD2. CDR3 size: 15 residues. V was clipped by 5 bases and J by 3 bases; unmatched bases: 6. The germline V gene encodes CDR1 DFQATT and CDR2 SNEGSKA (reference sequence). The CDR3 spells CSALLAGGVEETQYL. The CDR3 nucleotides read TGCAGTGCTCTACTAGCGGGAGGGGTCGAAGAGACCCAGTACTTA.

The rearrangement uses TRBV12-3 or TRBV12-4 and TRBJ1-3; D is ambiguous. V lost 5 bases and J 0 bases, leaving 11 bases between the germline ends. This CDR3 contains 15 residues. This CDR3 is CASSPHAFSGNTIYF. Written as DNA, the CDR3 is TGTGCCAGCAGTCCTCATGCGTTCTCTGGAAACACCATATATTTT.

This clonotype came up many times. The V call is TRBV28, the J call TRBJ2-7; 10 bases map to TRBD2. Germline V gene data show CDR1 as MDHEN and CDR2 as SYDVKM. The trim removed 6 bases at V and 2 bases at J, leaving 4 bases unmatched. The CDR3 is 14 amino acids. This chain's CDR3 is CASRLTSGTYEQYF. The DNA for the CDR3 is TGTGCCAGCAGACTTACTAGCGGGACCTACGAGCAGTACTTC.

V gene TRBV4-2 combines with J gene TRBJ2-1, with D unresolved. The CDR3 consists of 12 residues. Germline V lookup: CDR1 LGHNA, CDR2 YNFKEQ. Deletions cut 4 bases from V and 5 bases from J, with 6 bases between. CDR3 loop: CASSPDDNEQFF. The CDR3 coding sequence is TGTGCCAGCAGCCCGGATGACAATGAGCAGTTCTTC.

This clonotype was recorded at least ten times. The chain couples TRBV6-2 or TRBV6-3 to TRBJ1-6, with D perhaps matching TRBD1 (5 bases). Germline CDR1 reads MNHEY; CDR2 reads SVGEGT. CDR3 length equals 14 residues. V was trimmed by 2 bases and J by 10 bases, leaving 12 bases between them. The CDR3 is CASSYQGGGSPLHF. The CDR3 coding sequence is TGTGCCAGCAGTTACCAGGGAGGTGGATCACCCCTCCACTTT.

This clonotype was seen at least ten times. The CDR3 DNA reads as TGTGCCAGCCGGACCGCGGGACTAGCCTGGGATGAGCAGTTCTTC. Protein sequence: CASRTAGLAWDEQFF. The chain employs TRBV18 and TRBJ2-1, with TRBD2 matching 9 bases. Germline-derived CDR1 and CDR2 are KGHSH and LQKENI. This CDR3 is built from 15 residues. V shed 8 bases and J 8 bases; nucleotides not matched to a gene: 13. Full variable domain (outside the CDR3, taken from reference TRBV18 and TRBJ2-1): NAGVMQNPRHLVRRRGQEARLRCSPMKGHSHVYWYRQLPEEGLKFMVYLQKENIIDESGMPKERFSAEFPKEGPSILRIQQVVRGDSAAYFCASRTAGLAWDEQFFGPGTRLTVL.

The sample holds many counts of this clonotype. Written as DNA, the CDR3 is TGTGCCAGCAGAGACAGGGGGCTAAACACTGAAGCTTTCTTT. Translated, it gives CASRDRGLNTEAFF. This rearrangement joins TRBV2 to TRBJ1-1; 10 nucleotides line up with TRBD1. Germline V gene lookup returns CDR1 SNHLY and CDR2 FYNNEI. The CDR3 is made up of 14 amino acids. V lost 6 bases and J lost 2; bases outside the gene matches: 3.

This clonotype was picked up many times. The V call is TRBV11-2, the J call TRBJ1-2; D is possibly TRBD1 (6 bases). The CDR3 has 14 amino acids. Deletions cut 3 bases from V and 4 bases from J, with 12 bases between. The V gene's germline CDR1 is SGHAT and CDR2 FQNNGV. CDR3: CASSFGGRPYGYTF. The CDR3, as DNA: TGTGCCAGCAGCTTCGGGGGCCGACCCTATGGCTACACCTTC. The full variable domain, with the rest looked up from reference TRBV11-2 and TRBJ1-2, is EAGVAQSPRYKIIEKRQSVAFWCNPISGHATLYWYQQILGQGPKLLIQFQNNGVVDDSQLPKDRFSAERLKGVDSTLKIQPAKLEDSAVYLCASSFGGRPYGYTFGSGTRLTVV.

This clonotype was found many times. The chain carries TRBV2 and TRBJ1-1; 7 positions agree with TRBD1. V dropped 3 bases and J dropped 4; count of bases not matched to a gene: 5. The length of the CDR3 is 14 residues. Germline assignment: CDR1 SNHLY and CDR2 FYNNEI. The CDR3 here is CASSETGLGTEAFF. CDR3 nucleotides: TGTGCCAGCAGTGAGACAGGGTTGGGCACTGAAGCTTTCTTT.

This clonotype occurred many times. V gene TRBV30 combines with J gene TRBJ2-3, with 8 bases matching TRBD2. Losses at the gene ends were 0 bases for V and 8 bases for J; bases not matched to a gene: 1. Per the germline V gene, CDR1 is GTSNPN and CDR2 is SVGIG (reference sequence). The CDR3 runs 12 residues. Here the CDR3 reads CAWSVGGGTQYF. The CDR3 region has the DNA TGTGCCTGGAGTGTCGGGGGGGGTACGCAGTATTTT. The whole variable domain, remainder taken from reference TRBV30 and TRBJ2-3, is SQTIHQWPATLVQPVGSPLSLECTVEGTSNPNLYWYRQAAGRGLQLLFYSVGIGQISSEVPQNLSASRPQDRQFILSSKKLLLSDSGFYLCAWSVGGGTQYFGPGTRLTVL.

Comment on this clonotype: At one end, the junction sequence differs from germline, possibly due to a read error. The CDR3 nucleotides read TGTGCCAGCAGTCTTCCAGGTGGTTCACCCCTCCGCTTT. This encodes CASSLPGGSPLRF. The chain links TRBV28 to TRBJ1-6, with D hard to call. CDR1 is MDHEN and CDR2 is SYDVKM in the germline V gene. CDR3 length: 13 residues. The whole variable domain, filled in from reference TRBV28 and TRBJ1-6, reads DVKVTQSSRYLVKRTGEKVFLECVQDMDHENMFWYRQDPGLGLRLIYFSYDVKMKEKGDIPEGYSVSREKKERFSLILESASTNQTSMYLCASSLPGGSPLRFGNGTRLTVT.

A word on this clonotype: A much larger clone differs by one base, so this may be a read error. The V call is TRBV2, the J call TRBJ2-7; 7 nucleotides match TRBD2. The CDR3 is 13 amino acids. The germline V gene encodes CDR1 SNHLY and CDR2 FYNNEI. The CDR3 DNA reads TGTGCCGGCAGTGAAGCGGGACCATACGAGCAGTACTTC. It is translated as CAGSEAGPYEQYF.

This clonotype was counted many times. This chain links TRBV6-1 with TRBJ2-7, with D uncertain. The CDR3 loop spans 13 amino acids. Trimming took off 6 bases at V and 7 bases at J, with 16 bases between the two ends. In germline, CDR1 is MNHNS, CDR2 SASEGT. The CDR3 sequence: CASSLTHNPEQYF. CDR3 in DNA: TGTGCCAGCAGCTTGACACATAACCCGGAGCAGTACTTC.

This chain connects TRBV11-2 to TRBJ2-7, with 9 bases aligning to TRBD2. The CDR3 is 17 amino acids. The germline gives CDR1 SGHAT, CDR2 FQNNGV. Trimming cost V 0 bases and J 5 bases; bases outside gene matches: 11. CDR3 sequence: CASSLDPGGRASDEQYF. In DNA form, the CDR3 reads TGTGCCAGCAGCTTAGATCCGGGCGGGAGGGCCTCGGACGAGCAGTACTTC.